This T cell receptor beta chain was documented in a study of cytomegalovirus exposure and HLA in healthy donors (dated by TCRdb to 2016 to 2017). Concerning the study at large: An earlier analysis of a few hundred of the donors reported over 250 Gb of sequence data and some 110 million unique TCR beta sequences obtained from 180 million or so T cells. Both class I and class II loci were covered by HLA typing, at four-digit resolution. Among 350 to 400 genotyped donors of the cohort, an average of about 240,000 unique TCR beta nucleotide sequences were sequenced per donor, about a sixth of them non-productive. A separate validation cohort of 90 to 150 different subjects was used in addition to the approximately 670-subject first cohort. An earlier analysis of around 580 of the donors used high-throughput TCR beta sequencing to judge whether each TCR beta V gene segment behaved as functional or pseudogenic. Roughly five DR-DQ haplotypes were handled as single units for association and clustering, since linkage in the cohort was strong. To study patterns of TCR occurrence, a later analysis re-analyzed previously published TCR beta repertoires from under 750 donors and added high-resolution HLA genotyping. A later genetic analysis took genome-wide SNP genotypes for about three fifths of the 666 donors and used that subset as a discovery cohort. Every repertoire in the discovery cohort had been generated on one and the same sequencing platform. The study combined high-throughput TCR immunosequencing, statistical association of individual TCRs with disease status, and machine learning to predict cytomegalovirus infection status. Typing coverage varied by locus: 629-630 donors for A, B, C, DRB1 and DQB1; roughly 500 for DQA1; around 570 for DPA1; 450 to 480 for DPB1. The aim of the study was to test whether cataloging public T cell receptors could identify signatures of past pathogen exposure. Of the 350 to 400 genotyped donors, over 65% fell in the genetic ancestry cluster associated with self-reported Caucasian donors. The study used immunosequencing to profile the T cell repertoires of some 600 subjects and linked those repertoires to cytomegalovirus serostatus. An early release that covered 640 HLA-typed donors contained approximately 300 gigabases of sequencing data and about 93 million unique TCR sequences. Donor age, sex, ethnicity and CMV serostatus were compiled together with the repertoire data. In the later analysis, no new phenotypic data were used to find candidate immune exposures; instead, reliance was placed on TCR beta sequences and their occurrence across donors.

Library preparation used the immunoSEQ multiplex PCR assay. For the multiplex PCR, a mixture combining 60 forward primers for TCR Vbeta segments and 13 reverse primers for TCR Jbeta segments was used. A multiplex PCR assay on genomic DNA amplified the CDR3 region of rearranged TCR beta genes. Amplified TCR beta libraries were sequenced as 87-base-pair reads on the Illumina HiSeq System. The authors processed their data as follows. A later analysis counted about 80 million unique TCR beta chains across the 690 or so repertoires, and some 12 million of these chains were shared by at least two donors. Raw reads were error-corrected and collapsed into unique sequences by a nearest-neighbor algorithm in which closely related sequences were merged to remove PCR and sequencing errors. To assign V, D and J gene segments, CDR3 sequences were aligned to IMGT reference sequences. For a sequence to be retained, at least a six-nucleotide match to both a V gene segment and a J gene segment was required. Rearrangements were called productive when the CDR3 lacked stop codons and stayed in frame with V and J; all others were non-productive. Following IMGT convention, CDR3 was defined as the stretch from the second conserved V-encoded cysteine up to the conserved J-encoded phenylalanine. In an earlier analysis of roughly 610 of the donors, sequences lacking an unambiguous match to a single V gene segment were excluded. An earlier analysis of a few hundred of the donors classified V segments as functional when productive rearrangements were above 56.7% and as segregating when the standard deviation between donors was above 5%. A statistical classification framework was developed to diagnose cytomegalovirus status using the catalog of TCR beta chain sequences. In a later analysis, TCR nucleotide sequences were compared against IMGT/GENE-DB human TR gene sequences so that V and J genes could be assigned. A later analysis assigned CDR3 sequences and most-parsimonious VDJ recombination scenarios with the TCRdist pipeline. In a later analysis, every TCR beta chain was defined by the combination of its CDR3 amino acid sequence and its V-gene family, and reads without a unique V-gene family were dropped. A later analysis removed several hundred highly shared, low-generation-probability nucleotide sequences to deal with suspected cross-contamination and a sequencing artifact. A later analysis calculated a clonal expansion index for each public chain from normalized within-repertoire ranks of inferred template counts. In a later analysis, generation probabilities were computed with a VDJ recombination model fitted to out-of-frame rearrangements, and the resulting probabilities were checked against IGoR. Hypergeometric tests were used in a later analysis to score TCR-TCR, TCR-HLA and TCR-CMV co-occurrence, with a repertoire-size bias correction applied to the TCR pairs. False discovery rates were estimated in a later analysis by permuting HLA or CMV assignments 20 times. A later analysis grouped co-occurring TCRs with DBSCAN, adding TCRdist sequence similarity when clustering within HLA-allele-positive subsets. Co-occurrence clustering excluded repertoires with fewer than 30,000 or more than 120,000 public chains, plus five with anomalous nucleotide sharing. This immuneACCESS table, as held by TCRdb, lists in-frame sequences with V and J called but not all clones. Of the missing ones, under half trace to an unresolved V gene in checked studies; the others have no known cause. The D gene and trimming were derived from the DNA, and the V and J assignments and clone size from that table. This sample is represented by about 130,000 clones; around 80% of them were singletons. The leading ten clones occupy 9.5% to 13% of the sample.

Broader findings and caveats from the paper: A total of 164 TCR beta chains were listed by the study as associated with cytomegalovirus. The sequencing pipeline was judged likely to have produced a cluster of highly shared sequence variants as a technical artifact. For the cohort, immune exposure information was limited to CMV serostatus. Several of the top co-occurrence clusters appeared to be linked to parvovirus B19, influenza, CMV and Epstein-Barr virus, according to a later analysis. The classifier was reported to diagnose cytomegalovirus status with high specificity and sensitivity in both the original and validation cohorts. In this cohort, only TCR beta chains were sequenced, and detectable features were limited by the absence of alpha or paired-chain data. A later analysis found that HLA-associated TCR beta chains were more clonally expanded and had lower generation probabilities than equally common non-associated chains. Presence/absence analyses assumed roughly uniform sequencing depth across donors, an assumption that may not hold. An association between a missense DCLRE1C variant and V-gene and J-gene trimming of TCR beta chains was found in a later genetic analysis and replicated in an independent cohort. Because counts were too low, 15 to 20 rarely observed V segments, including chromosome 9 orphons, were left out of the earlier analysis of approximately 580 of the donors. A further reported finding was that TCR beta sequences accurately predicted the HLA-A and HLA-B alleles for most subjects in the first cohort. Correlated functional status among segregating V segments might reflect linkage disequilibrium, but an unknown experimental factor could not be ruled out. Assigning TCR associations to individual alleles was difficult when HLA alleles, especially DR and DQ, strongly co-occurred. Broadly in line with IMGT annotations, most TCR beta V segments showed up in productive rearrangements about 87% or about 30% of the time in an earlier analysis of under 700 of the donors. Because some donors lacked HLA typing at each locus, the association tests relied only on the typed subset. According to a later analysis, TCR association rates differed among HLA loci, with DRB1 alleles showing the most associated TCRs and HLA-C alleles showing the fewest. Across donors, most TCR sequences were observed very rarely, whereas some public TCRs were present in many individuals. In a later analysis, some 18,000 TCR beta sequences were associated with specific HLA alleles at a false discovery rate of 0.05. The authors suggested that the approach could potentially be generalized to other disease states and immunological phenotypes. Because the 87-base-pair reads could not distinguish some IMGT-functional V segments, including TRBV6-2 and TRBV6-3, those segments were excluded. Most CMV-associated TCR beta chains appeared to be HLA-restricted in a later analysis, and the HLA associations seemed to be driven largely by CMV exposure. In a later genetic analysis, fewer N-insertions in productive TCRs were reported among donors in an Asian-associated ancestry cluster than the approximately 670-donor mean. Three of the identified cytomegalovirus-associated TCR beta chains were confirmed in vitro to be specific for cytomegalovirus antigens.

The cohort consisted of approximately 690 healthy bone marrow donors. Cohort members were all nominally healthy when sampled, although unrecorded immune exposures were likely present. The donor tested CMV seropositive, placing the donor among the 250 to 300 seropositive members of the cohort. A peripheral blood sample was collected from each donor, and TCR beta sequencing was performed on peripheral blood mononuclear cells. Genomic DNA extraction from the blood cell samples was performed with the Qiagen DNeasy Blood Extraction Kit. CDR3 length: 13 amino acids, cysteine to phenylalanine. Only the CDR3 part of the read is kept: 39 bases, read in frame from the first base. V loses 5 bases, J loses 4 bases, and the germline ends lie 9 bases apart. The germline V gene (reference sequence) yields MNHEY for CDR1 and SMNVEV for CDR2. Concerning this clone itself: Which antigen it targets is not known. Per-nucleotide qualities are absent, and no much larger clonotype sits a single base away.

The chain couples TRBV27 to TRBJ2-1; the D gene identity is not certain. The sequencing input was PBMCs. This receptor was identified in a man under 40 in good health and CMV-seropositive. The nucleotide sequence reads TGTGCCAGCAGTCCAACACCTTACAATGAGCAGTTCTTC. Its translation is CASSPTPYNEQFF.